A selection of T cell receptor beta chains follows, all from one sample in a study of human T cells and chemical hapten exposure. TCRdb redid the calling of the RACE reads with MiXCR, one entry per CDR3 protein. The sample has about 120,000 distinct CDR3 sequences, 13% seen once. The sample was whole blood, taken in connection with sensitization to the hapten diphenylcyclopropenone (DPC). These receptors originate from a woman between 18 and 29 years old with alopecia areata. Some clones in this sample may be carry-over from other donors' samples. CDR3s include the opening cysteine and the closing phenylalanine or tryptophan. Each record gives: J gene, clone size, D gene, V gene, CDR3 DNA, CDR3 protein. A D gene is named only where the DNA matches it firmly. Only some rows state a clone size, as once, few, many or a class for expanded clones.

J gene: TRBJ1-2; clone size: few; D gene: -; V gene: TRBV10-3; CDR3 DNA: TGTGCCATCAGTCCTCCGGGACGAGCCTATGGCTACACCTTC; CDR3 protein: CAISPPGRAYGYTF
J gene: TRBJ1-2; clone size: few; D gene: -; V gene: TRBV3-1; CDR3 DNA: TGTGCCAGCAGGGGCAAAAGAGATGGCTACACCTTC; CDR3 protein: CASRGKRDGYTF
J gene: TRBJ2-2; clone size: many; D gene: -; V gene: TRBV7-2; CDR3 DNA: TGTGCCAGCAGCTTAGAGGCCAGCGCGGTCACCGGGGAGCTGTTTTTT; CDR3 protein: CASSLEASAVTGELFF
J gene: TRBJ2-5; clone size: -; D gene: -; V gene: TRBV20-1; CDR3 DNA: TGCAGTGCTACGGGACGAAACCAAGAGACCCAGTACTTC; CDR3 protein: CSATGRNQETQYF
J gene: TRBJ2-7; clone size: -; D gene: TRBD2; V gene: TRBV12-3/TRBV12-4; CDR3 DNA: TGTGCCAGCAGACCGGGACTAGTCGGAACCTACGAGCAGTACTTC; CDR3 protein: CASRPGLVGTYEQYF
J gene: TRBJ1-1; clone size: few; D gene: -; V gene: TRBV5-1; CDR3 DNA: TGCGCCAGCAGCTTGGGAGGGACCCCAGAAGCTTTCTTT; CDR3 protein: CASSLGGTPEAFF
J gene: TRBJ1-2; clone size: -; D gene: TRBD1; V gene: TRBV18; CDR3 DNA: TGTGCCAGCTCACGCCGGGACAGGGAAGCTGGCTACACCTTC; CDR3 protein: CASSRRDREAGYTF
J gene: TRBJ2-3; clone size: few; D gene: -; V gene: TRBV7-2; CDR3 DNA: TGTGCCAGCAGCTCAAACTACTTCGATACGCAGTATTTT; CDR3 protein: CASSSNYFDTQYF
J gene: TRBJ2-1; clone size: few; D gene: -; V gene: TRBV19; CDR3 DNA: TGTGCCAGTAGCATATCCAGACAGGCTTACTCCTACAATGAGCAGTTCTTC; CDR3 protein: CASSISRQAYSYNEQFF
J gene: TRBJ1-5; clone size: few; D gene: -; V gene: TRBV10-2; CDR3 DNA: TGCGCCAGCAGTGAGTTTCAGCTCAATAGCAATCAGCCCCAGCATTTT; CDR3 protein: CASSEFQLNSNQPQHF
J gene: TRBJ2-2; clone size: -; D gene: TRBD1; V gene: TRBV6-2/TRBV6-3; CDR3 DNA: TGTGCCAGCAGTTCTGCCGGGACAGGGGACACCGGGGAGCTGTTTTTT; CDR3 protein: CASSSAGTGDTGELFF
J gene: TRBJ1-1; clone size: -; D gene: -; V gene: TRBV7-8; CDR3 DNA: TGTGCCAGCAGCTTGGTAGGTCAGTCGGTCACTGAAGCTTTCTTT; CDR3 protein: CASSLVGQSVTEAFF
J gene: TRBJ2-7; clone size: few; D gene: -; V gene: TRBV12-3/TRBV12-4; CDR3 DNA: TGTGCCAGCAGTTTAGCGGGGGGAGTCTACGAGCAGTACTTC; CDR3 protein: CASSLAGGVYEQYF
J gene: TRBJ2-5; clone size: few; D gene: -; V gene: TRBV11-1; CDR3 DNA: TGTGCCAGCAGCTTATTCGAGACCCAGTACTTC; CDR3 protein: CASSLFETQYF
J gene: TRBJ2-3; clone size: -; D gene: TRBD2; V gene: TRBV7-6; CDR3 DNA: TGTGCCAGCAGCCCCGGACTAGCGGGGGGGGTGAGGGCAGATACGCAGTATTTT; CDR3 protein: CASSPGLAGGVRADTQYF
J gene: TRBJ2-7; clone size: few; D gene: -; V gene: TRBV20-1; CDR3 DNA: TGCAGTGCTGACCGGGAATACGAGCAGTACTTC; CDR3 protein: CSADREYEQYF
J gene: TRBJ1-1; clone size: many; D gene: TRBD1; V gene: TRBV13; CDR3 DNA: TGTGCCAGCAGCTTAAGACGGGACAGGGGCTTCTTT; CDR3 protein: CASSLRRDRGFF
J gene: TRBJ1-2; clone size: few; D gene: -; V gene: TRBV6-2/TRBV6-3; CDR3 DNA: TGTGCCAGCAGTTACGGACAGTCTGATGGCTACACCTTC; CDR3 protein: CASSYGQSDGYTF
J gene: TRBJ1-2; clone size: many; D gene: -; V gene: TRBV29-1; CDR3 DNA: TGCAGCGTGGGGACTGGCTATGGCTACACCTTC; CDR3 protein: CSVGTGYGYTF
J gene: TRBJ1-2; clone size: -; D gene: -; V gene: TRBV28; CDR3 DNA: TGTGCCAGCAGTTTAAAAGGGGAGGGCTACACCTTC; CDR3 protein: CASSLKGEGYTF
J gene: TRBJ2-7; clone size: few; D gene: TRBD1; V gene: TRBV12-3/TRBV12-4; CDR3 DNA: TGTGCCAGCAGTTTAGCCCAAACCGGGACAGGGTTTTGGTACGAGCAGTACTTC; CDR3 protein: CASSLAQTGTGFWYEQYF
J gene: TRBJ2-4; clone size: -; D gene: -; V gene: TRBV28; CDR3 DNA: TGTGCCAGCAGTTTTTATGGAAGTTCCAAAAACATTCAGTACTTC; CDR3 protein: CASSFYGSSKNIQYF
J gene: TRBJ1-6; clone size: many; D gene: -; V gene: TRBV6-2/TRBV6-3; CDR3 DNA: TGTGCCAGCAGTGGGGTAGGAAATTCACCCCTCCACTTT; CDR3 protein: CASSGVGNSPLHF
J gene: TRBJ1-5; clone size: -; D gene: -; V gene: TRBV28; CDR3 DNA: TGTGCCAGCAGTCGGGACGGGGATCCCCAGCATTTT; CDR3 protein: CASSRDGDPQHF
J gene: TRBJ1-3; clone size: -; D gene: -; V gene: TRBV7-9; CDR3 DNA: TGTGCCAGCAGCTTACCCAGGGTAGGAAACACCATATATTTT; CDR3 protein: CASSLPRVGNTIYF
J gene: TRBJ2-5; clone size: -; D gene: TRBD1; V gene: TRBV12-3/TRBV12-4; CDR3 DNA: TGTGCCAGCAGCCTGGACAGGGCTCAAGAGACCCAGTACTTC; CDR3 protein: CASSLDRAQETQYF
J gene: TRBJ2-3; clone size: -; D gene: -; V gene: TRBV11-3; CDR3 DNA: TGTGCCAGCAGCTACAGCGGGCGACCAGATACGCAGTATTTT; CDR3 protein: CASSYSGRPDTQYF
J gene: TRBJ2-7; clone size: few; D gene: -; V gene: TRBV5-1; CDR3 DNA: TGCGCCAGCAGCTTTCAGACAGGAGGATCCTACGAGCAGTACTTC; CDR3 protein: CASSFQTGGSYEQYF
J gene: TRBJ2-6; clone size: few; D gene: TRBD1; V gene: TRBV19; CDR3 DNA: TGTGCCAGTTCGCGACAGGGCTCTGGGGCCAACGTCCTGACTTTC; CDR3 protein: CASSRQGSGANVLTF
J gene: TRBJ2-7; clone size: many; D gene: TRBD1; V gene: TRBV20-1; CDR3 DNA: TGCAGTGCTACCGGGGACAGCTCCTACGAGCAGTACTTC; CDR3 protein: CSATGDSSYEQYF
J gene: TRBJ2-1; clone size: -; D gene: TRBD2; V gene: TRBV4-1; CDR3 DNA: TGCGCCAGCAGCCCTGGACTAGCGGGGGACCATGAGCAGTTCTTC; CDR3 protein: CASSPGLAGDHEQFF
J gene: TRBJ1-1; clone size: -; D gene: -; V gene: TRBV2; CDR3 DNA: TGTGCCAGCAGTGAAGTCCAACAGATTGAAGCTTTCTTT; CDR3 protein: CASSEVQQIEAFF
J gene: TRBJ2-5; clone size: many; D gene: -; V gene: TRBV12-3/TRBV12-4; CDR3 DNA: TGTGCCAGCAGTTTATCTTCGGGGGAGACCCAGTACTTC; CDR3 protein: CASSLSSGETQYF
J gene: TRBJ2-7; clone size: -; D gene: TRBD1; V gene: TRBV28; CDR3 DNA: TGTGCCAGCAGTTTCTACGGGACAGTCTACGAGCAGTACTTC; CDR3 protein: CASSFYGTVYEQYF
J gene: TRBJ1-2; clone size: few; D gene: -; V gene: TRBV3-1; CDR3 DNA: TGTGCCAGCAGCCAACTCACAAACGCTAACTATGGCTACACCTTC; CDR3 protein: CASSQLTNANYGYTF
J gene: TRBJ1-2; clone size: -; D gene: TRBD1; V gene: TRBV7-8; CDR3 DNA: TGTGCCAGCAGCTTAATGTGGGGTGGGACAGGGAATTATGGCCACACCTTC; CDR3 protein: CASSLMWGGTGNYGHTF
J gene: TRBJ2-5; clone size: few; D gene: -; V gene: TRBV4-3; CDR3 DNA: TGCGCCAGCAGCCAAGACTCGGTGGCGGGAGAGACCCAGTACTTC; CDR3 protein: CASSQDSVAGETQYF
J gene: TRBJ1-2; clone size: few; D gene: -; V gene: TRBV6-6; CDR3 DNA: TGTGCCAGCAGTTGGCTATCCGGACAGAACTATGGCTACACCTTC; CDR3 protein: CASSWLSGQNYGYTF
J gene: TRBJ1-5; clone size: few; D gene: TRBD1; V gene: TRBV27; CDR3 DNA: TGTGTCAGCAGTCAAGGGGACAGAAGAGCCAATCAGCCCCAGCATTTT; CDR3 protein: CVSSQGDRRANQPQHF
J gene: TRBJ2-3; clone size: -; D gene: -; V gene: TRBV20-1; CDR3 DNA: TGCAGTGCTGCGGGCCCGGGACCAACCACGCAGTATTTT; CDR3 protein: CSAAGPGPTTQYF
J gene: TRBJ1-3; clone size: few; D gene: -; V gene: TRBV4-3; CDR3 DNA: TGCGCCAGCAGCCAAACCCAGACAGGCCTCTCTGGAAACACCATATATTTT; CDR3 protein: CASSQTQTGLSGNTIYF
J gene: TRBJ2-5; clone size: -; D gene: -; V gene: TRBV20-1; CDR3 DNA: TGCAGTGCTAGATCCCGAGAGACCCAGTACTTC; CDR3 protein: CSARSRETQYF
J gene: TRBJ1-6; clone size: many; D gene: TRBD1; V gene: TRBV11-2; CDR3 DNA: TGTGCCAGCAGCGAACAGGGGAACTCCTATAATTCACCCCTCCACTTT; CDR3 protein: CASSEQGNSYNSPLHF
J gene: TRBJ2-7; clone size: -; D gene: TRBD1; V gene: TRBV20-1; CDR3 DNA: TGCAGTGCTAGGCGAATCGGGACAGGGTACGAGCAGTACTTC; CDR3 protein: CSARRIGTGYEQYF
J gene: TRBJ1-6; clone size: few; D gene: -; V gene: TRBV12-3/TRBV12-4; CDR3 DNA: TGTGCCAGCAGGCAGGGGATGTATAATTCACCCCTCCACTTT; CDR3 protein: CASRQGMYNSPLHF
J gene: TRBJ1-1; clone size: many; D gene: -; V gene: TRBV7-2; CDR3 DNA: TGTGCCAGCAGCTCCGGGACGGAGAACACTGAAGCTTTCTTT; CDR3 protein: CASSSGTENTEAFF
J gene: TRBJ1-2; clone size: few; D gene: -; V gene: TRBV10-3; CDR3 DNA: TGTGCCATTGGCCTTGGCTGGGACGCACGCAGGAGGGGCTATGGCTACACCTTC; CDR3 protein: CAIGLGWDARRRGYGYTF
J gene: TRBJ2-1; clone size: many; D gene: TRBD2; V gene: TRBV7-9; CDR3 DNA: TGTGCCAGCAGCCCAGGGACTAGCGATTACAATGAGCAGTTCTTC; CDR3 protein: CASSPGTSDYNEQFF
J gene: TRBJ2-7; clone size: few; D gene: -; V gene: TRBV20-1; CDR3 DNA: TGCAGTGCTAGAGAAGTTCGGGACGGACCCTACGAGCAGTACTTC; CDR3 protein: CSAREVRDGPYEQYF
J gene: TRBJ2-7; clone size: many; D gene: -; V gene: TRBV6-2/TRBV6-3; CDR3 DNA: TGTGCCAGCACAGACCTCTACGAGCAGTACTTC; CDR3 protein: CASTDLYEQYF
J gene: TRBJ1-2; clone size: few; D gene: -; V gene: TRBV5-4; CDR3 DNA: TGTGCCAGCAGCAATCCGGGGTCCGGGGGCACTAACTATGGCTACACCTTC; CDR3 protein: CASSNPGSGGTNYGYTF
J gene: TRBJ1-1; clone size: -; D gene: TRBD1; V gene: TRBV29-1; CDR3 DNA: TGCAGCGTTGTCAACTCAGGGGGGGTGAACACTGAAGCTTTCTTT; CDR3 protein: CSVVNSGGVNTEAFF